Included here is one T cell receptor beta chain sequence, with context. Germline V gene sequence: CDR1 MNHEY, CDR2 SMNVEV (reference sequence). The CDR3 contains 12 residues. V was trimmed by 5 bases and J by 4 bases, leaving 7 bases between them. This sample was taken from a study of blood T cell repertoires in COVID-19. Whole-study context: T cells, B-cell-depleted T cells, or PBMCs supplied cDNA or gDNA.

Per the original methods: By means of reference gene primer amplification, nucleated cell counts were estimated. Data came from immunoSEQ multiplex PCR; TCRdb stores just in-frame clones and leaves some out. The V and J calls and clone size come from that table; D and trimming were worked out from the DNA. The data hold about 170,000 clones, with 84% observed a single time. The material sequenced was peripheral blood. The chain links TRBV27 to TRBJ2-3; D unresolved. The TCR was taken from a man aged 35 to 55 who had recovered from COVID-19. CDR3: CASSRQADTQYF. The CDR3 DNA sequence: TGTGCCAGCAGTCGTCAGGCAGATACGCAGTATTTT.